This T cell receptor (beta chain) was obtained from a study of control samples from healthy donors and cancer patients (dated by TCRdb to about 2020). CDR1 and CDR2, per the germline V gene, are MGHRA and YSYEKL. The CDR3 runs 16 amino acids, cysteine and phenylalanine included. CDR3 DNA is the only sequence kept; it has 48 bases, read in frame from the first base. V drops 1 base and J drops 7 bases, leaving 16 bases in between. Library construction relied on the immunoSEQ multiplex PCR assay. As stored in TCRdb, this immuneACCESS dataset retains in-frame rearrangements with V and J assigned. A fraction of the clones does not appear; measured against another copy, unresolved V genes explain less than half of the discrepancy, and the remainder lacks a known reason. This sample comprises 180,000 or so clones, 75% to 95% of them detected only once. The biggest ten clones account for over 1.2% of the sample.

Comments on this clone: Its antigen specificity is not known. Base-call qualities are not available, and no considerably larger clone is one nucleotide away.

The rearranged chain carries TRBV4-1 and TRBJ1-4; the D gene is not confidently resolved. Material for sequencing was blood. This sequence originates from a woman in her twenties or thirties in good health. CDR3 reads: CASSQAGGEWGEKLFF. The sequenced DNA: TGCGCCAGCAGCCAAGCGGGCGGGGAGTGGGGTGAAAAACTGTTTTTT.